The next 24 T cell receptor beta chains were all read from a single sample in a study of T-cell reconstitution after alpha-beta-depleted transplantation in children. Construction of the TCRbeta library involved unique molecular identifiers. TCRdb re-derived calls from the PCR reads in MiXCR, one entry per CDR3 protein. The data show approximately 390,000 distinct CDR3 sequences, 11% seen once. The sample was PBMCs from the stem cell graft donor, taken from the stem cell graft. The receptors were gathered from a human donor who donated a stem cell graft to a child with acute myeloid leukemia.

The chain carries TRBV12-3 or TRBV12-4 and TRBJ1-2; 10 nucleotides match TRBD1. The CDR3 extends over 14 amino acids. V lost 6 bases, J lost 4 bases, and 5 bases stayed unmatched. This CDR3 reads CASRPGTGAYGYTF. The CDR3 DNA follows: TGTGCCAGCAGACCCGGGACAGGGGCCTATGGCTACACCTTC.

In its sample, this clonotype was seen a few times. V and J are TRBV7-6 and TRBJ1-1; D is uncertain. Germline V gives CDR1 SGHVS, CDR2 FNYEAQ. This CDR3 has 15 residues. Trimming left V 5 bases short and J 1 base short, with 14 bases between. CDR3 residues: CASSPRGGRNTEAFF. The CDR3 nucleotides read TGTGCCAGCAGCCCCCGAGGTGGCAGGAACACTGAAGCTTTCTTT.

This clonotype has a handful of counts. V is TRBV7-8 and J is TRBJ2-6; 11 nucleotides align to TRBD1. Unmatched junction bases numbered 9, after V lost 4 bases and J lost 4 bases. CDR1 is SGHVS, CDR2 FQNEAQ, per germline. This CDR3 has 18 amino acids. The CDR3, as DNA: TGTGCCAGCAGCTCCACCGGGACAGGGGGGTCCGGGGCCAACGTCCTGACTTTC. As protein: CASSSTGTGGSGANVLTF.

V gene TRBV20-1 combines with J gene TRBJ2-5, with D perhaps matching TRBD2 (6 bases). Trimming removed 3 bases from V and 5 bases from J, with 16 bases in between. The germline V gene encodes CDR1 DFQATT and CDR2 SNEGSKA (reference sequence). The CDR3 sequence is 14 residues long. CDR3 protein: CSARRGEVRETQYF. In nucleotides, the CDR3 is TGCAGTGCTAGGCGGGGTGAAGTGCGGGAGACCCAGTACTTC.

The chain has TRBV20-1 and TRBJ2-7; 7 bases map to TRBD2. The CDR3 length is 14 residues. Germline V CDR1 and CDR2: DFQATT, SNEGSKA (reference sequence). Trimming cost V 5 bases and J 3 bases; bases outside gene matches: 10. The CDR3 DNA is TGCAGTGCTCTACCCGGATCGGGGGGCTACGAGCAGTACTTC. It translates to CSALPGSGGYEQYF.

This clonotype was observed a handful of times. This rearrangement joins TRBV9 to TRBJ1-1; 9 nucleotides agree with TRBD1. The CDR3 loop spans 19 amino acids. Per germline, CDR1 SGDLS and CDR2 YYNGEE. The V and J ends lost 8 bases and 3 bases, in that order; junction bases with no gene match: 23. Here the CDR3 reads CARNRKLGQGGVRDTEAFF. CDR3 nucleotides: TGTGCCAGAAACCGAAAACTGGGACAGGGAGGCGTAAGAGACACTGAAGCTTTCTTT. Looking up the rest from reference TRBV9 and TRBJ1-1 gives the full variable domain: DSGVTQTPKHLITATGQRVTLRCSPRSGDLSVYWYQQSLDQGLQFLIQYYNGEERAKGNILERFSAQQFPDLHSELNLSSLELGDSALYFCARNRKLGQGGVRDTEAFFGQGTRLTVV.

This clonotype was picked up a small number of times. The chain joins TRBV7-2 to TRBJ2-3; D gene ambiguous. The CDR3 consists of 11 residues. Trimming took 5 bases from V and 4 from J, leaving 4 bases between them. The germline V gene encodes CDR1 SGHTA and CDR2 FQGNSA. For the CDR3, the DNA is TGTGCCAGCAGCAACGCAGATACGCAGTATTTT. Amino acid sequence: CASSNADTQYF.

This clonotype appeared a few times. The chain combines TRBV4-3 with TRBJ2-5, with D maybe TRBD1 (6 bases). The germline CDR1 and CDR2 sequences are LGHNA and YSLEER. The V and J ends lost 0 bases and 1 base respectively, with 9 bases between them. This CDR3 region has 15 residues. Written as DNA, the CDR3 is TGCGCCAGCAGCCAAGACAGGGGAAGCCAAGAGACCCAGTACTTC. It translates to CASSQDRGSQETQYF.

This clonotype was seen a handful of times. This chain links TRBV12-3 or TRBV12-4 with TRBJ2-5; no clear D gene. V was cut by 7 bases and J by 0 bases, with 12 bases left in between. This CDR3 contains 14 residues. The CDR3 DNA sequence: TGTGCCAGCATGGACGGAACTCACCAAGAGACCCAGTACTTC. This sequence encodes CASMDGTHQETQYF.

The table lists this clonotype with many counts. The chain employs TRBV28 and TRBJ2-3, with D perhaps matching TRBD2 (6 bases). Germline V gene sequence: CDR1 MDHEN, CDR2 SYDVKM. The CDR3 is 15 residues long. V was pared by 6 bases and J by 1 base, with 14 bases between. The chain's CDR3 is CASRLRDSGTDTQYF. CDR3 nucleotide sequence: TGTGCCAGCAGACTCCGGGACTCAGGCACAGATACGCAGTATTTT.

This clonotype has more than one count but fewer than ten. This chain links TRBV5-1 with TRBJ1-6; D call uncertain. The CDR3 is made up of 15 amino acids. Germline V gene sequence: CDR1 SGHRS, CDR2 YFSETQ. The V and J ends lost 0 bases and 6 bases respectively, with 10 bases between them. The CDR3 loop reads CASSLGIGLNSPLHF. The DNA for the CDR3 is TGCGCCAGCAGCTTGGGAATAGGGCTTAATTCACCCCTCCACTTT. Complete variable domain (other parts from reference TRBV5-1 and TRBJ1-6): KAGVTQTPRYLIKTRGQQVTLSCSPISGHRSVSWYQQTPGQGLQFLFEYFSETQRNKGNFPGRFSGRQFSNSRSEMNVSTLELGDSALYLCASSLGIGLNSPLHFGNGTRLTVT.

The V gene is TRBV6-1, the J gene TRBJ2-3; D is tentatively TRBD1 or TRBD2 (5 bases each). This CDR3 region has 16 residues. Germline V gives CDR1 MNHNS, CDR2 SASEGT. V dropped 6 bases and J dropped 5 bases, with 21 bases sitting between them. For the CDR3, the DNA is TGTGCCAGCAGCTCCGGGACGGGCCTCATCCGAGATACGCAGTATTTT. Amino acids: CASSSGTGLIRDTQYF.

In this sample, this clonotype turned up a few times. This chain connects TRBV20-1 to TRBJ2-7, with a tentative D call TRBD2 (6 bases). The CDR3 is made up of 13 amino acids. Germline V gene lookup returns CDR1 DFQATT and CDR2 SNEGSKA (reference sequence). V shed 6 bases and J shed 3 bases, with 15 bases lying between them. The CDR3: CSARGTADYEQYF. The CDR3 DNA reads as TGCAGTGCCCGGGGGACGGCGGACTACGAGCAGTACTTC.

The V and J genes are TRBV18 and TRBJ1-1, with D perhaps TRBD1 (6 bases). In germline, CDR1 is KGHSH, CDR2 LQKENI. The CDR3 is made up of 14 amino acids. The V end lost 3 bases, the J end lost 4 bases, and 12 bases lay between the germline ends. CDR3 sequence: CASSPADSATEAFF. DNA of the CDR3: TGTGCCAGCTCACCGGCGGACAGTGCCACTGAAGCTTTCTTT.

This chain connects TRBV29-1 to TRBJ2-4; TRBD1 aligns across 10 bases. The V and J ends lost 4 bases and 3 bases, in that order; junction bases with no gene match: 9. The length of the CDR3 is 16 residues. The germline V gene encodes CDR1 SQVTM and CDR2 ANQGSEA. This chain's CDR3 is CSVVKGQGMVKNIQYF. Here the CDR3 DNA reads TGCAGCGTTGTTAAGGGACAGGGGATGGTCAAAAACATTCAGTACTTC.

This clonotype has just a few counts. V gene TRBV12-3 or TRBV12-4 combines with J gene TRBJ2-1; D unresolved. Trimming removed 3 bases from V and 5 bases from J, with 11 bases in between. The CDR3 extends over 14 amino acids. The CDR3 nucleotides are TGTGCCAGCAGTTTTTCGTGGGCAGACAATGAGCAGTTCTTC. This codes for CASSFSWADNEQFF.

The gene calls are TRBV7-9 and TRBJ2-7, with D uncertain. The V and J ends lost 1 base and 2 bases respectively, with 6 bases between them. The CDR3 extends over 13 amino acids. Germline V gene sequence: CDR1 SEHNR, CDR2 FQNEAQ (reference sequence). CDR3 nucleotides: TGTGCCAGCAGCTTAGACAGTGCCTACGAGCAGTACTTC. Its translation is CASSLDSAYEQYF.

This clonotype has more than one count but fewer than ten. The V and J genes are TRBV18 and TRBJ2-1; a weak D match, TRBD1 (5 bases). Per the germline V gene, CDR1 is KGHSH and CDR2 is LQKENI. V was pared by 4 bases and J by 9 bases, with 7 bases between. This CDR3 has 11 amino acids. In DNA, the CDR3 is TGTGCCAGCTCACTGGACATTGAGCAGTTCTTC. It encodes CASSLDIEQFF.

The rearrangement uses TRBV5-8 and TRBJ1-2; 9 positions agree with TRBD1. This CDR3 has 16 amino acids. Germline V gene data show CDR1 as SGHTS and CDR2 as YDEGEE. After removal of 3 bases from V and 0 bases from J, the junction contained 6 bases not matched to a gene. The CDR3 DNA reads TGTGCCAGCAGCTCCGGACAGGGGACGGCTAACTATGGCTACACCTTC. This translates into CASSSGQGTANYGYTF.

The CDR3 DNA is TGCGCCAGCAGCGGGGACAGGGGGATTGATTCACCCCTCCACTTT. The encoded protein is CASSGDRGIDSPLHF. The rearrangement uses TRBV5-1 and TRBJ1-6; TRBD1 agrees at 11 bases. CDR1 and CDR2 (germline): SGHRS, YFSETQ. CDR3 length: 15 amino acids. With V trimmed by 4 bases and J by 8 bases, 5 bases remained unmatched.

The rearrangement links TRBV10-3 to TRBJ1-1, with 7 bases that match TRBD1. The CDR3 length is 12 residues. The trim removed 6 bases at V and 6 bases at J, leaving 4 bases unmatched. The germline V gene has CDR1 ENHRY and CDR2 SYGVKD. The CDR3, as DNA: TGTGCCATCAGAGAACAGGGGTCTGAAGCTTTCTTT. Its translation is CAIREQGSEAFF.

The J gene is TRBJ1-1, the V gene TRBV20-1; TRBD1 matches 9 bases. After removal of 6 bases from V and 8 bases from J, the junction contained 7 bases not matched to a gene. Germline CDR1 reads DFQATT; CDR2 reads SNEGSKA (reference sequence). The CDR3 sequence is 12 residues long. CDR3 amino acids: CSAVQQGAEAFF. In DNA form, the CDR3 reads TGCAGTGCAGTTCAACAGGGGGCGGAAGCTTTCTTT.

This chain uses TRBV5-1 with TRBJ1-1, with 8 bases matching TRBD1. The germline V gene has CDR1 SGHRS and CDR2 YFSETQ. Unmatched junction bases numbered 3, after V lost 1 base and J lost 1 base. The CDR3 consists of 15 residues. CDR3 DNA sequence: TGCGCCAGCAGCTTGCAGGGGGCGGCGAACACTGAAGCTTTCTTT. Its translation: CASSLQGAANTEAFF.

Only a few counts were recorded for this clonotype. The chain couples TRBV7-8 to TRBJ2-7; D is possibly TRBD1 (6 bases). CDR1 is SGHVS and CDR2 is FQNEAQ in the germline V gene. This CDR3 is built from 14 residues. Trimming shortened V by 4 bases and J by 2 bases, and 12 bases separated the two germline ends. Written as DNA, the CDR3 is TGTGCCAGCAGCTCCAACCAGGGGACCTACGAGCAGTACGTC. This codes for CASSSNQGTYEQYV.